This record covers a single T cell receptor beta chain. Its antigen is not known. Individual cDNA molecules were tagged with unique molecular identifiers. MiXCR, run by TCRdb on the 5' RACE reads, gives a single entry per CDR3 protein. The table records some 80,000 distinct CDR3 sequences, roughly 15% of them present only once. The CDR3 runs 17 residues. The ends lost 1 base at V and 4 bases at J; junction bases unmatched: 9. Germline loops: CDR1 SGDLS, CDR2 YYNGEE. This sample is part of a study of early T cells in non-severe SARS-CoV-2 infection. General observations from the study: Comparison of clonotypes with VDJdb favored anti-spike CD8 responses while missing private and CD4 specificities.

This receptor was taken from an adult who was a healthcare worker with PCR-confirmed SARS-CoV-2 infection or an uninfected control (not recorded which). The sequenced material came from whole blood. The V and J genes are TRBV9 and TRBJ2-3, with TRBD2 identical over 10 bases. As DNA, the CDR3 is TGTGCCAGCAGCGTAACGTCGGGGACTAGCGCACCAGATACGCAGTATTTT. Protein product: CASSVTSGTSAPDTQYF.